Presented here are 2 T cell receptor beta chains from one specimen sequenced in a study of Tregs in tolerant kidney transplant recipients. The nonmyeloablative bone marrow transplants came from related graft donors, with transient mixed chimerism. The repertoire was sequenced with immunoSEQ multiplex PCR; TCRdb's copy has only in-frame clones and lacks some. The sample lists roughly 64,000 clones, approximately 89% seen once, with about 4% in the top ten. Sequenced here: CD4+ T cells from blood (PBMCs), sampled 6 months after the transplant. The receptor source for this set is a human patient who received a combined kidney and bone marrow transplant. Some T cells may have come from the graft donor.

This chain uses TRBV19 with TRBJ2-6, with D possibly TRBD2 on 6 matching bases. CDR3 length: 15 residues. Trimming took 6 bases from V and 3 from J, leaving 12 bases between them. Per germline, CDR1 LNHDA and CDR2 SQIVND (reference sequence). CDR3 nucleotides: TGTGCCAGTAGACGATCGGGGGATGGGGCCAACGTCCTGACTTTC. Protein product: CASRRSGDGANVLTF.

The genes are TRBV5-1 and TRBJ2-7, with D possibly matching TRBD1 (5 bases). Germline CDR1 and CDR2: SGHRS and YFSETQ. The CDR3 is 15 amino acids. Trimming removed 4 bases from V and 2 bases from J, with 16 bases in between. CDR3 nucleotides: TGCGCCAGCAGCCCCTTAAGGGGCGACCCCTACGAGCAGTACTTC. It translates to CASSPLRGDPYEQYF.